These T cell receptor beta chains were read from a single sample in a study of blood T cell repertoires in COVID-19. Generated by immunoSEQ multiplex PCR, the TCRdb table keeps only in-frame clones and is missing some. Here the sample spans roughly 200,000 clones, around four fifths being singletons. Sequences were obtained from peripheral blood. The receptors shown here come from a human donor in a cohort sampled during active COVID-19. Both conserved end residues are part of each CDR3. D genes are given only for firm matches. Where a row states a size, it is once, few, many or the class of an expanded clone; other rows omit it.

clone_size	v_call	j_call	d_call	cdr3_aa	cdr3_nt
NA	TRBV7-8	TRBJ1-6	NA	CASSSRRQPAGSPLHF	TGTGCCAGCAGCTCGCGACGACAGCCCGCCGGTTCACCCCTCCACTTT
NA	TRBV12-3/TRBV12-4	TRBJ1-2	NA	CASSFGRLVGYTF	TGTGCCAGCAGTTTCGGCAGGTTGGTTGGCTACACCTTC
NA	TRBV5-1	TRBJ1-1	NA	CASSLAGVTEAFF	TGCGCCAGCAGCTTGGCAGGGGTCACTGAAGCTTTCTTT
few	TRBV4-2	TRBJ1-2	TRBD1	CASSQLQGDGYTF	TGTGCCAGCAGCCAACTACAGGGGGATGGCTACACCTTC
NA	TRBV6-5	TRBJ1-1	TRBD1	CASRNRGRMNTEAFF	TGTGCCAGCAGGAACAGGGGAAGGATGAACACTGAAGCTTTCTTT
NA	TRBV27	TRBJ2-7	TRBD1	CASRARDRGYEQYF	TGTGCCAGCAGAGCCCGGGACAGGGGTTATGAGCAGTACTTC
NA	TRBV7-9	TRBJ2-1	NA	CASSLAFRGSNEQFF	TGTGCCAGCAGCTTAGCGTTCAGGGGATCGAATGAGCAGTTCTTC
NA	TRBV27	TRBJ2-5	NA	CASIGDSETQYF	TGTGCCAGCATCGGTGATTCGGAGACCCAGTACTTC
few	TRBV4-1	TRBJ1-2	NA	CASSSIGRVREGGYGYTF	TGCGCCAGCAGCTCTATTGGTCGGGTCAGGGAAGGGGGCTATGGCTACACCTTC
NA	TRBV2	TRBJ1-4	TRBD1	CASSVGTGVGEKLFF	TGTGCCAGCAGTGTAGGGACAGGCGTCGGTGAAAAACTGTTTTTT
NA	TRBV6-5	TRBJ2-2	TRBD1	CASSRTGVTGELFF	TGTGCCAGCAGCCGGACAGGCGTCACCGGGGAGCTGTTTTTT
NA	TRBV7-2	TRBJ1-1	NA	CASSFAGSTTEAFF	TGTGCCAGCAGCTTCGCCGGGTCCACGACTGAAGCTTTCTTT
NA	TRBV29-1	TRBJ2-1	NA	CSVGSQRSYYNEQFF	TGCAGCGTTGGTAGCCAGCGGAGCTACTACAATGAGCAGTTCTTC
NA	TRBV15	TRBJ1-1	NA	CATSITGNTEAFF	TGTGCCACCAGCATTACAGGGAACACTGAAGCTTTCTTT
NA	TRBV3-1/TRBV3-2	TRBJ2-1	NA	CASSHLYNEQFF	TGTGCCAGCAGCCACCTCTACAATGAGCAGTTCTTC
NA	TRBV3-1/TRBV3-2	TRBJ2-2	TRBD1	CASRHTGQGEGELFF	TGTGCCAGCAGGCACACCGGACAGGGGGAAGGGGAGCTGTTTTTT
NA	TRBV27	TRBJ2-3	NA	CASRTGGTDTQYF	TGTGCCAGCAGGACGGGGGGCACAGATACGCAGTATTTT
NA	TRBV7-2	TRBJ2-4	TRBD1	CASSLGPRDRGNIQYF	TGTGCCAGCAGCTTAGGACCCCGGGACAGGGGCAACATTCAGTACTTC
NA	TRBV2	TRBJ1-5	NA	CASSEVRGGYNQPQHF	TGTGCCAGCAGTGAAGTCCGGGGGGGGTACAATCAGCCCCAGCATTTT
NA	TRBV9	TRBJ1-2	NA	CASSLGQGKVGYTF	TGTGCCAGCAGCTTGGGGCAGGGGAAAGTAGGCTACACCTTC
NA	TRBV19	TRBJ1-2	TRBD1	CASSMQGDYGYTF	TGTGCCAGTAGTATGCAGGGGGACTATGGCTACACCTTC
NA	TRBV10-3	TRBJ1-2	TRBD1	CAISEPGGLPYGYTF	TGTGCCATCAGTGAGCCAGGGGGCTTGCCTTATGGCTACACCTTC
NA	TRBV6-5	TRBJ1-2	TRBD1	CASSYVGTDYGYTF	TGTGCCAGCAGTTACGTCGGGACAGACTATGGCTACACCTTC
NA	TRBV29-1	TRBJ2-7	TRBD2	CSAGLAGGPGVQYF	TGCAGCGCGGGACTAGCGGGAGGGCCGGGGGTGCAGTACTTC
NA	TRBV27	TRBJ2-1	NA	CASTPTGGSNEQFF	TGTGCCAGCACCCCCACTGGAGGATCCAATGAGCAGTTCTTC
NA	TRBV10-2	TRBJ1-6	NA	CASSESRRGWPSSYNSPLHF	TGCGCCAGCAGTGAGTCTAGGAGGGGTTGGCCGAGCTCCTATAATTCACCCCTCCACTTT
NA	TRBV7-2	TRBJ1-3	TRBD1	CASSLRGQGTSGNTIYF	TGTGCCAGCAGCTTACGGGGACAGGGTACCTCTGGAAACACCATATATTTT
NA	TRBV30	TRBJ1-1	NA	CAWPKGEGGTEAFF	TGTGCCTGGCCGAAAGGAGAGGGAGGTACTGAAGCTTTCTTT
NA	TRBV2	TRBJ1-2	NA	CASSEGTRTYGYTF	TGTGCCAGCAGTGAAGGGACTCGCACCTATGGCTACACCTTC
NA	TRBV5-6	TRBJ1-6	NA	CASSLRVSNSPLHF	TGTGCCAGCAGCTTGCGGGTCAGCAATTCACCCCTCCACTTT
NA	TRBV19	TRBJ2-3	TRBD2	CASSIRGLAGDNTDTQYF	TGTGCCAGTAGTATAAGGGGACTAGCGGGGGACAACACAGATACGCAGTATTTT
NA	TRBV27	TRBJ2-3	TRBD2	CASSSRLAGGGTDTQYF	TGTGCCAGCAGTTCCCGACTAGCGGGAGGGGGCACAGATACGCAGTATTTT
NA	TRBV7-9	TRBJ1-1	NA	CASSSLDTEAFF	TGTGCCAGCAGCTCACTGGACACTGAAGCTTTCTTT
NA	TRBV4-1	TRBJ1-3	NA	CASSNQESAGNTIYF	TGCGCCAGCAGCAATCAGGAAAGTGCTGGAAACACCATATATTTT
NA	TRBV6-6	TRBJ2-1	NA	CASSDRPLLGNEQFF	TGTGCCAGCAGTGACCGCCCCCTGCTAGGCAATGAGCAGTTCTTC
NA	TRBV3-1/TRBV3-2	TRBJ2-1	NA	CASSQDVGEAYNEQFF	TGTGCCAGCAGCCAAGATGTGGGAGAGGCTTACAATGAGCAGTTCTTC
NA	TRBV6-5	TRBJ2-5	TRBD1	CASSWAGQGAETQYF	TGTGCCAGCAGTTGGGCGGGACAGGGGGCAGAGACCCAGTACTTC
NA	TRBV30	TRBJ1-2	TRBD1	CAWRIFGQVDGYTF	TGTGCCTGGAGGATATTCGGACAGGTCGATGGCTACACCTTC
NA	TRBV5-8	TRBJ1-1	NA	CASSLVGPEAFF	TGTGCCAGCAGCTTGGTTGGGCCTGAAGCTTTCTTT
many	TRBV19	TRBJ2-2	NA	CASSNGQGGTGELFF	TGTGCCAGTAGTAACGGGCAGGGCGGAACCGGGGAGCTGTTTTTT